These 19 T cell receptor beta chains were all obtained from the same sample, sequenced in a study of cytomegalovirus exposure and HLA in healthy donors. In the PCR, 60 Vbeta and 13 Jbeta primers were used. TCRdb's table, derived via immunoSEQ multiplex PCR, lists solely in-frame clones and lacks some. The sample totals approximately 170,000 clones. The sequenced sample consisted of PBMCs. The receptors here all came from a woman younger than 30 in good health and CMV-seropositive.

This chain's CDR3 is CASSLLQGGQGKGNEQFF. The CDR3 nucleotides read TGCGCCAGCAGCCTCCTACAAGGGGGACAGGGGAAGGGGAATGAGCAGTTCTTC. The rearrangement joins TRBV4-3 to TRBJ2-1; TRBD1 agrees at 10 bases. V shed 4 bases and J 7 bases; nucleotides not matched to a gene: 16. The CDR3 is made up of 18 amino acids. CDR1 is LGHNA and CDR2 is YSLEER in the germline V gene.

V gene TRBV7-2 combines with J gene TRBJ2-7; 10 bases are shared with TRBD1. After removal of 1 base from V and 4 bases from J, the junction contained 4 bases not matched to a gene. Per the germline V gene, CDR1 is SGHTA and CDR2 is FQGNSA. The CDR3 consists of 15 residues. The CDR3 DNA follows: TGTGCCAGCAGCTTAGGACAGGGGGCGCGATACGAGCAGTACTTC. Translation: CASSLGQGARYEQYF.

The chain recombines TRBV30 with TRBJ1-1, with D maybe TRBD1 (5 bases). The CDR3 runs to 13 residues. V lost 3 bases and J 5 bases, leaving 13 bases between the germline ends. Germline CDR1 is GTSNPN and CDR2 is SVGIG (reference sequence). The DNA of the CDR3 is TGTGCCTGGAGCACCTCAGGGTTTACTGAAGCTTTCTTT. Protein product: CAWSTSGFTEAFF.

The chain employs TRBV7-8 and TRBJ2-5; TRBD2 aligns across 10 bases. CDR3 size: 16 residues. Per germline, CDR1 SGHVS and CDR2 FQNEAQ. Trimming cost V 2 bases and J 2 bases; bases outside gene matches: 5. CDR3: CASSLTGLAEQETQYF. The CDR3 bases are TGTGCCAGCAGCTTAACAGGACTAGCGGAGCAAGAGACCCAGTACTTC.

The CDR3 DNA is TGTGCCAGCAGGACAGACCACGAGCAGTACTTC. Residues: CASRTDHEQYF. The chain joins TRBV5-8 to TRBJ2-5, with TRBD1 as a possible D gene (5 bases). The J call may be mistaken, given a closer DNA end match to TRBJ2-7. The CDR3 loop spans 11 amino acids. Germline V CDR1 and CDR2: SGHTS, YDEGEE.

The chain uses TRBV4-2 and TRBJ1-5, with D tentatively TRBD1 (5 bases). V dropped 3 bases and J dropped 5 bases, with 11 bases sitting between them. Germline lookup yields CDR1 LGHNA and CDR2 YNFKEQ. There are 14 residues in the CDR3. The CDR3 loop is CASSHGDSHQPQHF. CDR3 DNA: TGTGCCAGCAGCCATGGTGACAGTCATCAGCCCCAGCATTTT.

The V and J genes are TRBV9 and TRBJ2-2; 8 nucleotides match TRBD2. The CDR3 is 17 residues long. V shed 0 bases, J shed 5 bases, and the junction held 9 bases outside the gene matches. Germline CDR1 SGDLS, CDR2 YYNGEE. The CDR3 protein is CASSVGGGGLLTGELFF. CDR3 nucleotides: TGTGCCAGCAGCGTAGGCGGCGGGGGGTTATTGACCGGGGAGCTGTTTTTT. Full variable domain (outside the CDR3, taken from reference TRBV9 and TRBJ2-2): DSGVTQTPKHLITATGQRVTLRCSPRSGDLSVYWYQQSLDQGLQFLIQYYNGEERAKGNILERFSAQQFPDLHSELNLSSLELGDSALYFCASSVGGGGLLTGELFFGEGSRLTVL.

The chain is built from TRBV2 and TRBJ2-1; TRBD2 aligns across 11 bases. CDR3 length: 17 amino acids. Trimming at V came to 7 bases and at J to 4 bases, leaving 12 bases not matched to a gene. The germline gives CDR1 SNHLY, CDR2 FYNNEI. CDR3 protein: CASTTSGTYGGYNEQFF. The CDR3 nucleotides read TGTGCCAGCACGACTAGCGGGACCTACGGAGGGTACAATGAGCAGTTCTTC.

The chain is built from TRBV2 and TRBJ2-3; the D gene is possibly TRBD2 (5 bases). This CDR3 region has 13 residues. V dropped 7 bases and J dropped 0 bases, with 8 bases sitting between them. In germline, CDR1 is SNHLY, CDR2 FYNNEI. CDR3 bases: TGTGCCAGCACGGGCGGGAGCACAGATACGCAGTATTTT. This translates into CASTGGSTDTQYF. Filled out from reference TRBV2 and TRBJ2-3, the complete variable domain reads EPEVTQTPSHQVTQMGQEVILRCVPISNHLYFYWYRQILGQKVEFLVSFYNNEISEKSEIFDDQFSVERPDGSNFTLKIRSTKLEDSAMYFCASTGGSTDTQYFGPGTRLTVL.

J is TRBJ1-1 and V is TRBV10-3; D is unclear. The germline V gene has CDR1 ENHRY and CDR2 SYGVKD. With 3 bases removed from V and 0 bases from J, the gap between germline ends came to 5 bases. This CDR3 spans 13 amino acids. The CDR3 DNA is TGTGCCATCAGTGATATTATGAACACTGAAGCTTTCTTT. Translated, it gives CAISDIMNTEAFF.

The chain joins TRBV10-3 to TRBJ2-5; D perhaps matches TRBD2 (6 bases). CDR3 length: 15 residues. Germline loops: CDR1 ENHRY, CDR2 SYGVKD. V shed 2 bases and J shed 4 bases, with 14 bases lying between them. CDR3 region: CAISEAGTTGETQYF. In DNA, the CDR3 is TGTGCCATCAGTGAGGCGGGGACCACCGGAGAGACCCAGTACTTC.

The CDR3 spells CASSPSGTGGIGTDTQYF. CDR3 sequence (DNA): TGTGCCAGCTCACCGTCCGGGACAGGGGGCATAGGCACAGATACGCAGTATTTT. The J gene is TRBJ2-3, the V gene TRBV18; 12 nucleotides line up with TRBD1. J gave up 1 base and V 3 bases, and 8 bases lay outside the gene matches. The CDR3 covers 18 residues. CDR1 and CDR2 from the germline V gene are KGHSH and LQKENI.

This chain connects TRBV7-9 to TRBJ2-5; D not certain. Germline V lookup: CDR1 SEHNR, CDR2 FQNEAQ (reference sequence). The CDR3 sequence is 11 residues long. V lost 5 bases to trimming and J lost 11 bases, with 12 bases between them. The CDR3 loop reads CASSPSLEQYF. The CDR3 DNA reads as TGTGCCAGCAGCCCAAGTCTGGAGCAGTACTTC.

The chain carries TRBV7-9 and TRBJ2-1; 10 bases agree with TRBD2. V gave up 5 bases and J gave up 5 bases; unmatched junction bases: 6. Germline CDR1 is SEHNR and CDR2 is FQNEAQ (reference sequence). This CDR3 is 15 amino acids long. The CDR3 loop reads CASSPKGLADNEQFF. CDR3 bases: TGTGCCAGCAGCCCTAAAGGACTAGCGGACAATGAGCAGTTCTTC.

The chain couples TRBV10-2 to TRBJ1-2; no clear D gene. Deletions cut 8 bases from V and 8 bases from J, with 18 bases between. Germline V gene data show CDR1 as WSHSY and CDR2 as SAAADI. The CDR3 totals 13 residues. For the CDR3, the DNA is TGCGCCAGCGGGGTAGGGAGTGGCGCGGGCTACACCTTC. It translates to CASGVGSGAGYTF.

The chain is built from TRBV7-2 and TRBJ1-2, with TRBD1 matching over 9 bases. Germline V CDR1 and CDR2: SGHTA, FQGNSA. Trimming cost V 5 bases and J 4 bases; bases outside gene matches: 8. This CDR3 contains 15 residues. Here the CDR3 DNA reads TGTGCCAGCAGCACTATGACAGGGGGGATCTATGGCTACACCTTC. The encoded protein is CASSTMTGGIYGYTF.

This chain uses TRBV5-1 with TRBJ2-5, with 10 bases fitting TRBD1. Matching the DNA end better, TRBJ2-7 makes the J call doubtful. The CDR3 covers 13 residues. CDR1 and CDR2 from the germline V gene are SGHRS and YFSETQ. This CDR3 reads CASSPDRGDEQYF. The CDR3 DNA follows: TGCGCCAGCAGCCCGGACAGGGGGGACGAGCAGTACTTC.

The rearrangement uses TRBV5-1 and TRBJ1-1; 9 bases are a match to TRBD1. The length of the CDR3 is 14 residues. The ends lost 4 bases at V and 5 bases at J; junction bases unmatched: 6. Germline values: CDR1 SGHRS, CDR2 YFSETQ. As DNA, the CDR3 is TGCGCCAGCAGCCTGACAGGGGGGGAGACTGAAGCTTTCTTT. As protein: CASSLTGGETEAFF.

In DNA, the CDR3 is TGTGCTAGTGGCATCGGGACACGTTCCAGCAATCAGCCCCAGCATTTT. Its protein product is CASGIGTRSSNQPQHF. This rearrangement joins TRBV12-5 to TRBJ1-5, with D tentatively TRBD1 (6 bases). The CDR3 loop spans 16 amino acids. CDR1 is LGHNT and CDR2 is FRNRAP in the germline V gene. V was pared by 6 bases and J by 1 base, with 16 bases between.